The present T cell receptor (beta chain) was sequenced within a study of vaccination and CD4 T cells after COVID-19. The Oncomine TCR Beta short-read assay sequenced DNA from cultured CD4+ T cells. One entry per CDR3 protein, called by TCRdb with MiXCR from the PCR reads. Here the sample spans some 10,000 distinct CDR3 sequences, about 32% being singletons. This clonotype was detected only a few times. Its target is not known. The treatment is: roughly 10-day PBMC culture with coronavirus spike peptide pools or control peptides (ViraFEST assay). This clonotype was sampled from a human donor with COVID-19. The sample comprised cultured CD4+ T cells from blood.

CDR3 nucleotide sequence: TGTGCCAGCAGACCGGTGTCCCTAGCGGGGGTACAAGAGACCCAGTACTTC. The encoded protein is CASRPVSLAGVQETQYF. The chain links TRBV11-2 to TRBJ2-5; TRBD2 aligns across 10 bases. Looked up from germline, CDR1 is SGHAT and CDR2 is FQNNGV. After removal of 6 bases from V and 2 bases from J, the junction contained 12 bases not matched to a gene. The CDR3 spans 17 residues.